This T cell receptor (beta chain) was found in a study of blood T cell repertoires in COVID-19. In the study overall: The study drew acute and convalescent COVID-19 samples from the United States, Italy and Spain. Sample material is recorded as cDNA or gDNA derived from T cells, B-cell-depleted T cells, or PBMCs.

Per the original data handling: How many nucleated cells were present was estimated from reference gene primer amplification. Produced via immunoSEQ multiplex PCR; TCRdb's table is partial and in-frame only. The V and J calls and clone size come from that table; D and trimming were worked out from the DNA. The profile shows more than 150,000 clones, about 86% of them singletons. V gave up 5 bases and J gave up 6 bases; unmatched junction bases: 6. Germline CDR1 is SGHTA and CDR2 is FQGTGA. The CDR3 has 14 residues. The chain couples TRBV7-3 to TRBJ2-1; 8 bases match TRBD2. Sequencing used peripheral blood. This TCR derives from a man aged 50-60 years with active or convalescent COVID-19. DNA for the CDR3: TGTGCCAGCAGCCCGGGACTAGTCGGCAATGAGCAGTTCTTC. Amino acids: CASSPGLVGNEQFF.